The rows below give T cell receptor beta chains drawn from one sample of a study of blood T cell repertoires in COVID-19. Clones were read by immunoSEQ multiplex PCR, and TCRdb kept only the in-frame ones, dropping some. The data contain around 380,000 clones, 81% of them singletons. The sample taken for sequencing was peripheral blood. These receptor sequences come from a human donor with acute or convalescent COVID-19. The donor label of this sample is uncertain. Both conserved end residues are part of each CDR3. The order of the fields is D gene, J gene, CDR3 length, V gene, clone size, CDR3 protein, CDR3 DNA. A D gene is named only where the DNA matches it firmly. Clone size is stated in some rows and not others, as once, few, many or a class when expanded.

D gene: TRBD1; J gene: TRBJ2-7; CDR3 length: 16; V gene: TRBV6-6; clone size: -; CDR3 protein: CASSKTGGRSIYEQYF; CDR3 DNA: TGTGCCAGCAGTAAGACAGGGGGCCGGTCTATCTACGAGCAGTACTTC
D gene: TRBD1; J gene: TRBJ2-1; CDR3 length: 13; V gene: TRBV28; clone size: -; CDR3 protein: CASRGQGRNEQFF; CDR3 DNA: TGTGCCAGCCGGGGACAGGGTAGGAATGAGCAGTTCTTC
D gene: -; J gene: TRBJ2-7; CDR3 length: 14; V gene: TRBV19; clone size: many; CDR3 protein: CASSKVAGDHEQYF; CDR3 DNA: TGTGCCAGTAGTAAGGTGGCAGGGGACCACGAGCAGTACTTC
D gene: -; J gene: TRBJ1-5; CDR3 length: 17; V gene: TRBV10-3; clone size: -; CDR3 protein: CAISELSPGRGNQPQHF; CDR3 DNA: TGTGCCATCAGTGAGTTAAGTCCAGGGAGGGGAAATCAGCCCCAGCATTTT
D gene: -; J gene: TRBJ2-4; CDR3 length: 16; V gene: TRBV19; clone size: -; CDR3 protein: CASSLGHTGAKNIQYF; CDR3 DNA: TGTGCCAGTAGTTTGGGTCATACGGGGGCCAAAAACATTCAGTACTTC
D gene: -; J gene: TRBJ1-3; CDR3 length: 15; V gene: TRBV3-1/TRBV3-2; clone size: -; CDR3 protein: CASSRVADSGNTIYF; CDR3 DNA: TGTGCCAGCAGCCGAGTTGCTGACTCTGGAAACACCATATATTTT
D gene: -; J gene: TRBJ2-7; CDR3 length: 14; V gene: TRBV3-1/TRBV3-2; clone size: few; CDR3 protein: CASSQDPGGYEQYF; CDR3 DNA: TGTGCCAGCAGCCAAGATCCAGGTGGGTACGAGCAGTACTTC
D gene: -; J gene: TRBJ2-2; CDR3 length: 14; V gene: TRBV5-1; clone size: -; CDR3 protein: CASSLAGVTGELFF; CDR3 DNA: TGCGCCAGCAGCTTGGCCGGAGTAACCGGGGAGCTGTTTTTT
D gene: TRBD1; J gene: TRBJ1-2; CDR3 length: 14; V gene: TRBV30; clone size: -; CDR3 protein: CAWRGDRMNYGYTF; CDR3 DNA: TGTGCCTGGCGGGGGGACAGGATGAACTATGGCTACACCTTC
D gene: TRBD2; J gene: TRBJ2-2; CDR3 length: 17; V gene: TRBV5-6; clone size: -; CDR3 protein: CASSALSGRDLSGELFF; CDR3 DNA: TGTGCCAGCAGCGCACTTAGCGGGAGGGACCTCAGCGGGGAGCTGTTTTTT
D gene: TRBD1; J gene: TRBJ2-1; CDR3 length: 16; V gene: TRBV19; clone size: -; CDR3 protein: CASRHNTGARYNEQFF; CDR3 DNA: TGTGCCAGTAGGCATAATACAGGGGCGCGCTACAATGAGCAGTTCTTC
D gene: -; J gene: TRBJ1-1; CDR3 length: 17; V gene: TRBV3-1/TRBV3-2; clone size: -; CDR3 protein: CASSQRRGSEMNTEAFF; CDR3 DNA: TGTGCCAGCAGCCAAAGAAGAGGGAGTGAAATGAACACTGAAGCTTTCTTT
D gene: TRBD2; J gene: TRBJ2-7; CDR3 length: 16; V gene: TRBV7-8; clone size: -; CDR3 protein: CASSWGTSGGSYEQYF; CDR3 DNA: TGTGCCAGCAGCTGGGGCACTAGCGGGGGATCCTACGAGCAGTACTTC
D gene: -; J gene: TRBJ1-1; CDR3 length: 14; V gene: TRBV5-1; clone size: -; CDR3 protein: CASSQNRLNTEAFF; CDR3 DNA: TGCGCCAGCAGCCAGAACAGGTTGAACACTGAAGCTTTCTTT
D gene: -; J gene: TRBJ1-1; CDR3 length: 14; V gene: TRBV9; clone size: -; CDR3 protein: CASSRQVMNTEAFF; CDR3 DNA: TGTGCCAGCAGCAGACAGGTAATGAACACTGAAGCTTTCTTT
D gene: TRBD2; J gene: TRBJ2-1; CDR3 length: 15; V gene: TRBV10-2; clone size: -; CDR3 protein: CASTKGLAGVLEQFF; CDR3 DNA: TGCGCCAGCACGAAAGGACTAGCGGGAGTTCTTGAGCAGTTCTTC
D gene: -; J gene: TRBJ1-3; CDR3 length: 14; V gene: TRBV5-1; clone size: -; CDR3 protein: CASSLGTGGNTIYF; CDR3 DNA: TGCGCCAGCAGCTTGGGAACAGGGGGAAACACCATATATTTT
D gene: TRBD2; J gene: TRBJ2-5; CDR3 length: 15; V gene: TRBV5-1; clone size: once; CDR3 protein: CASSLGSGGRETQYF; CDR3 DNA: TGCGCCAGCAGCCTGGGTTCGGGGGGGCGAGAGACCCAGTACTTC
D gene: TRBD2; J gene: TRBJ2-7; CDR3 length: 13; V gene: TRBV6-5; clone size: -; CDR3 protein: CATAGGLLYEQYF; CDR3 DNA: TGTGCCACCGCGGGGGGGCTGCTATACGAGCAGTACTTC
D gene: -; J gene: TRBJ1-1; CDR3 length: 14; V gene: TRBV29-1; clone size: -; CDR3 protein: CSVAESNWDTEAFF; CDR3 DNA: TGCAGCGTGGCGGAGTCTAACTGGGACACTGAAGCTTTCTTT
D gene: TRBD1; J gene: TRBJ1-1; CDR3 length: 14; V gene: TRBV10-3; clone size: -; CDR3 protein: CAISALQGEGEAFF; CDR3 DNA: TGTGCCATCAGTGCACTACAGGGGGAAGGTGAAGCTTTCTTT
D gene: TRBD1; J gene: TRBJ1-2; CDR3 length: 14; V gene: TRBV28; clone size: -; CDR3 protein: CASSTRGQGDAYTF; CDR3 DNA: TGTGCCAGCAGTACCCGAGGACAGGGGGATGCCTACACCTTC
D gene: TRBD1; J gene: TRBJ1-1; CDR3 length: 17; V gene: TRBV15; clone size: many; CDR3 protein: CATSRDPLTGVGTEAFF; CDR3 DNA: TGTGCCACCAGCAGAGATCCCCTTACAGGGGTTGGCACTGAAGCTTTCTTT
D gene: TRBD2; J gene: TRBJ2-7; CDR3 length: 15; V gene: TRBV5-4; clone size: once; CDR3 protein: CASRMTGRSSGEQYF; CDR3 DNA: TGTGCCAGCAGGATGACCGGGAGGAGCTCCGGCGAGCAGTACTTC
D gene: -; J gene: TRBJ1-1; CDR3 length: 14; V gene: TRBV2; clone size: few; CDR3 protein: CASSEEGRGTEAFF; CDR3 DNA: TGTGCCAGCAGTGAAGAGGGGCGTGGTACTGAAGCTTTCTTT
D gene: -; J gene: TRBJ2-2; CDR3 length: 12; V gene: TRBV6-6; clone size: -; CDR3 protein: CASSYSTGELFF; CDR3 DNA: TGTGCCAGCAGTTACTCGACAGGGGAGCTGTTTTTT
D gene: TRBD2; J gene: TRBJ2-1; CDR3 length: 17; V gene: TRBV18; clone size: -; CDR3 protein: CASSRRTGTSGTNEQFF; CDR3 DNA: TGCGCCAGCTCACGAAGAACCGGGACTAGCGGGACGAATGAGCAGTTCTTC
D gene: TRBD1; J gene: TRBJ2-2; CDR3 length: 16; V gene: TRBV15; clone size: -; CDR3 protein: CATSRRVDGTGGELFF; CDR3 DNA: TGTGCCACCAGCAGAAGGGTTGACGGGACAGGGGGGGAGCTGTTTTTT
D gene: -; J gene: TRBJ1-2; CDR3 length: 13; V gene: TRBV29-1; clone size: -; CDR3 protein: CSARMTTGNGYTF; CDR3 DNA: TGCAGCGCCCGCATGACTACAGGGAATGGCTACACCTTC
D gene: -; J gene: TRBJ2-3; CDR3 length: 11; V gene: TRBV7-9; clone size: -; CDR3 protein: CASSLEDTQYF; CDR3 DNA: TGTGCCAGCAGCTTGGAGGATACGCAGTATTTT
D gene: TRBD1; J gene: TRBJ2-1; CDR3 length: 15; V gene: TRBV25-1; clone size: -; CDR3 protein: CASSSRDRVYNEQFF; CDR3 DNA: TGTGCCAGCAGTTCCCGGGACAGGGTTTACAATGAGCAGTTCTTC
D gene: TRBD1; J gene: TRBJ2-7; CDR3 length: 14; V gene: TRBV2; clone size: -; CDR3 protein: CASRNGQGQYEQYF; CDR3 DNA: TGTGCCAGCAGGAACGGACAGGGGCAATACGAGCAGTACTTC
D gene: -; J gene: TRBJ2-2; CDR3 length: 15; V gene: TRBV7-9; clone size: many; CDR3 protein: CASSYRLVDTGELFF; CDR3 DNA: TGTGCCAGCAGTTACCGACTAGTCGACACCGGGGAGCTGTTTTTT
D gene: TRBD2; J gene: TRBJ2-1; CDR3 length: 19; V gene: TRBV7-9; clone size: -; CDR3 protein: CASSFLSPRLAGGRGEQFF; CDR3 DNA: TGTGCCAGCAGCTTTCTCTCCCCGCGACTAGCGGGGGGACGCGGTGAGCAGTTCTTC
D gene: -; J gene: TRBJ2-7; CDR3 length: 14; V gene: TRBV28; clone size: -; CDR3 protein: CASSFPGDSYEQYF; CDR3 DNA: TGTGCCAGCAGTTTCCCAGGGGACTCCTACGAGCAGTACTTC
D gene: -; J gene: TRBJ1-6; CDR3 length: 16; V gene: TRBV5-6; clone size: -; CDR3 protein: CASSLRPRQYNSPLHF; CDR3 DNA: TGTGCCAGCAGCTTGCGCCCCCGACAGTATAATTCACCCCTCCACTTT
D gene: -; J gene: TRBJ1-3; CDR3 length: 16; V gene: TRBV19; clone size: -; CDR3 protein: CASSHPGGSSGNTIYF; CDR3 DNA: TGTGCCAGTAGCCACCCGGGTGGAAGCTCTGGAAACACCATATATTTT
D gene: TRBD2; J gene: TRBJ2-3; CDR3 length: 15; V gene: TRBV4-2; clone size: -; CDR3 protein: CASSLSGGMRDTQYF; CDR3 DNA: TGTGCCAGCAGCCTCAGCGGGGGGATGAGGGATACGCAGTATTTT
D gene: TRBD1; J gene: TRBJ1-3; CDR3 length: 19; V gene: TRBV7-9; clone size: -; CDR3 protein: CASSPINRDRGLSGNTIYF; CDR3 DNA: TGTGCCAGCAGCCCAATCAACCGGGACAGGGGACTCTCTGGAAACACCATATATTTT
D gene: -; J gene: TRBJ2-1; CDR3 length: 16; V gene: TRBV14; clone size: -; CDR3 protein: CASSQEPRVGYNEQFF; CDR3 DNA: TGTGCCAGCAGCCAAGAGCCCAGGGTAGGATACAATGAGCAGTTCTTC
D gene: TRBD2; J gene: TRBJ2-5; CDR3 length: 16; V gene: TRBV6-5; clone size: -; CDR3 protein: CASSYLWTSGQETQYF; CDR3 DNA: TGTGCCAGCAGTTACCTCTGGACTAGCGGGCAAGAGACCCAGTACTTC
D gene: -; J gene: TRBJ1-3; CDR3 length: 15; V gene: TRBV18; clone size: -; CDR3 protein: CASSPDSLSGNTIYF; CDR3 DNA: TGTGCCAGCTCACCTGACAGCTTATCTGGAAACACCATATATTTT
D gene: -; J gene: TRBJ2-4; CDR3 length: 18; V gene: TRBV21-1; clone size: -; CDR3 protein: CASSPRDTSNVVKNIQYF; CDR3 DNA: TGTGCCAGCAGCCCCAGGGACACCTCGAATGTCGTCAAAAACATTCAGTACTTC
D gene: -; J gene: TRBJ2-3; CDR3 length: 14; V gene: TRBV4-2; clone size: -; CDR3 protein: CASSQGLVTDTQYF; CDR3 DNA: TGTGCCAGCAGCCAAGGGCTTGTCACAGATACGCAGTATTTT
D gene: -; J gene: TRBJ1-1; CDR3 length: 12; V gene: TRBV29-1; clone size: -; CDR3 protein: CSVGRGNTEAFF; CDR3 DNA: TGCAGCGTTGGTAGGGGAAACACTGAAGCTTTCTTT
D gene: TRBD1; J gene: TRBJ2-2; CDR3 length: 15; V gene: TRBV7-6; clone size: once; CDR3 protein: CASSATGGATGELFF; CDR3 DNA: TGTGCCAGCAGTGCAACAGGGGGTGCCACCGGGGAGCTGTTTTTT
D gene: -; J gene: TRBJ1-2; CDR3 length: 12; V gene: TRBV28; clone size: -; CDR3 protein: CASSSSNYGYTF; CDR3 DNA: TGTGCCAGCAGTTCCTCTAACTATGGCTACACCTTC
D gene: TRBD1; J gene: TRBJ1-1; CDR3 length: 15; V gene: TRBV20-1; clone size: -; CDR3 protein: CSASRSGTVNTEAFF; CDR3 DNA: TGCAGTGCGAGTCGATCCGGGACAGTGAACACTGAAGCTTTCTTT